Below are 4 T cell receptor beta chains sequenced from a single sample in a study of T cell repertoires in aging, cancer and after chemotherapy. Rearranged V-D-J TRB sequences were amplified with a mixed TRB-A/B primer pool. TCRdb redid the calling of the multiplex PCR reads with MiXCR, one entry per CDR3 protein. The table shows several thousand distinct CDR3 sequences, with roughly 31% occurring only once. Peripheral blood genomic DNA, not sorted cells or RNA, was the template. The material sequenced was blood. These receptors were taken from a human donor in good health. The donor label of this sample is uncertain.

The V call is TRBV13, the J call TRBJ2-7; 10 bases line up with TRBD1. The germline gives CDR1 PRHDT, CDR2 FYEKMQ (reference sequence). This CDR3 is built from 14 residues. V was pared by 4 bases and J by 7 bases, with 7 bases of the junction left unmatched. The CDR3 reads CASSSGTGVWEQYF. As DNA, the CDR3 is TGTGCCAGCAGCTCCGGGACAGGGGTGTGGGAGCAGTACTTC. The full variable domain, in which reference TRBV13 and TRBJ2-7 provide the parts outside the CDR3, is AAGVIQSPRHLIKEKRETATLKCYPIPRHDTVYWYQQGPGQDPQFLISFYEKMQSDKGSIPDRFSAQQFSDYHSELNMSSLELGDSALYFCASSSGTGVWEQYFGPGTRLTVT.

The J gene is TRBJ1-1, the V gene TRBV11-2; D gene ambiguous. Between the trimmed V and J ends, which lost 1 base and 1 base, there was a span of 4 bases. This CDR3 is built from 13 residues. The germline V gene has CDR1 SGHAT and CDR2 FQNNGV. The CDR3 region has the DNA TGTGCCAGCAGCTTAGGAAGGAACACTGAAGCTTTCTTT. It encodes CASSLGRNTEAFF.

This clonotype was seen a few times. This chain connects TRBV5-5 to TRBJ2-5; TRBD2 is a possible D gene (6 bases). The germline V and J ends were trimmed by 3 bases and 2 bases, with 11 bases remaining between them. The CDR3 has 14 amino acids. Germline CDR1 is SGHKS and CDR2 is YYEKEE (reference sequence). CDR3 sequence: CASSSGGVQETQYF. CDR3 nucleotide sequence: TGTGCCAGCAGCTCAGGCGGGGTTCAAGAGACCCAGTACTTC.

The V call is TRBV5-1, the J call TRBJ2-7, with a tentative D call TRBD1 (6 bases). Trimming removed 0 bases at V and 3 bases at J, with 16 bases between. CDR3 length equals 16 residues. Germline V gene data show CDR1 as SGHRS and CDR2 as YFSETQ. The CDR3 coding sequence is TGCGCCAGCAGCTTGGAACCTCCGGGACATTACTACGAGCAGTACTTC. This gives the protein CASSLEPPGHYYEQYF.